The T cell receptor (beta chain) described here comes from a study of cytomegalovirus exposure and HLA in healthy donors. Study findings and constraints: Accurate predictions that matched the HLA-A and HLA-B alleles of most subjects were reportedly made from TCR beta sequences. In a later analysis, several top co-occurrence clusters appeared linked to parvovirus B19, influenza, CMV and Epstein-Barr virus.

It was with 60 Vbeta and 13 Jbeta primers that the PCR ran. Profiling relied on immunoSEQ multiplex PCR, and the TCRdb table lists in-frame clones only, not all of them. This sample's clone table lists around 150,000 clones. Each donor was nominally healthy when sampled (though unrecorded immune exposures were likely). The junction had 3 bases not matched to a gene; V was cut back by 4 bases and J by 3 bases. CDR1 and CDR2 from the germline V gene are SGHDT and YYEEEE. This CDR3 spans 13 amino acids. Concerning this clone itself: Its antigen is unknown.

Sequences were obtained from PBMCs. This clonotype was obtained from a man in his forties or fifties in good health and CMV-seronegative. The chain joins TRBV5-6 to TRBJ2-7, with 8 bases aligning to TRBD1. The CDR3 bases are TGTGCCAGCAGCATGGACAGGGTCTACGAGCAGTACTTC. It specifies CASSMDRVYEQYF. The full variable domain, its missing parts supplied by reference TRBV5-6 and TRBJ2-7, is DAGVTQSPTHLIKTRGQQVTLRCSPKSGHDTVSWYQQALGQGPQFIFQYYEEEERQRGNFPDRFSGHQFPNYSSELNVNALLLGDSALYLCASSMDRVYEQYFGPGTRLTVT.